This section outlines one T cell receptor (beta chain) sequence together with its context. V was trimmed by 2 bases and J by 3 bases, leaving 9 bases between them. CDR1 is SGHRS and CDR2 is YFSETQ in the germline V gene. This CDR3 has 14 amino acids. This record belongs to a study of blood T cell repertoires in COVID-19. Overall study: Samples of COVID-19 (acute and convalescent) were obtained from the United States, Italy and Spain. Sample material is recorded as cDNA or gDNA derived from T cells, B-cell-depleted T cells, or PBMCs.

Authors' processing steps: Quantification of nucleated cells was approximated via reference gene primer amplification. Here immunoSEQ multiplex PCR was the method, and the copy in TCRdb shows in-frame clones only, minus some. V and J calls and clone size are given by that table; D and trimming were obtained from the DNA. The table records fewer than 35,000 clones, around 86% of them present only once. This TCR derives from a man between 70 and 80 years old with acute or convalescent COVID-19. This chain links TRBV5-1 with TRBJ2-1, with D maybe TRBD1 (5 bases). Material: peripheral blood. CDR3 DNA: TGCGCCAGCAGCTTAGGACAAGACTACAATGAGCAGTTCTTC. It encodes CASSLGQDYNEQFF.